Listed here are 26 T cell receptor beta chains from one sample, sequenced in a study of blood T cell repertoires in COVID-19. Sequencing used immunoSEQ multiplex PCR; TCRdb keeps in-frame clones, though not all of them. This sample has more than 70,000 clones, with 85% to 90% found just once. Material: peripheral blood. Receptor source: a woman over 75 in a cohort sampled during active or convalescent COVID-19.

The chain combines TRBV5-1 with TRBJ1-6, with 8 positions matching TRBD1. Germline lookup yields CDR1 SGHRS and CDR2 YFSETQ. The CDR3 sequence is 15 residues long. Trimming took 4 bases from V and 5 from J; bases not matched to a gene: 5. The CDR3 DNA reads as TGCGCCAGCAGCCATGGGACAGGTGATAATTCACCCCTCCACTTT. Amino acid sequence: CASSHGTGDNSPLHF. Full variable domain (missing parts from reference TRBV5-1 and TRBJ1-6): KAGVTQTPRYLIKTRGQQVTLSCSPISGHRSVSWYQQTPGQGLQFLFEYFSETQRNKGNFPGRFSGRQFSNSRSEMNVSTLELGDSALYLCASSHGTGDNSPLHFGNGTRLTVT.

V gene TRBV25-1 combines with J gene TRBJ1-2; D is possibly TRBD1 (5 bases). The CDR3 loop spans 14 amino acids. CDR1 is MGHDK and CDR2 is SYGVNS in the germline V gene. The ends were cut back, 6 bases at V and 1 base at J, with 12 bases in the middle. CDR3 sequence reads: CASSRGGFNYGYTF. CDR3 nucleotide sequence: TGTGCCAGCAGCCGTGGGGGGTTTAACTATGGCTACACCTTC.

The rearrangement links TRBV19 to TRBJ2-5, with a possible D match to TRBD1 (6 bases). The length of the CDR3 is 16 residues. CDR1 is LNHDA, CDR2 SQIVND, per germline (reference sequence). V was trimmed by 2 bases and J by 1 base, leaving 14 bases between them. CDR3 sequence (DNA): TGTGCCAGTAGTATACGAACAGGGCGAATCCAAGAGACCCAGTACTTC. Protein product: CASSIRTGRIQETQYF.

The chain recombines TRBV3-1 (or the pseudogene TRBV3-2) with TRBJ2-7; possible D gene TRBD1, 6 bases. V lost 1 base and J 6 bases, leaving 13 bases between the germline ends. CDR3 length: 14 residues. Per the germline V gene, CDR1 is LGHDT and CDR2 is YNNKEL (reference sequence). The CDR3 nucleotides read TGTGCCAGCAGCCAAGGTAGCAGGGGTTTCGAGCAGTACTTC. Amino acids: CASSQGSRGFEQYF.

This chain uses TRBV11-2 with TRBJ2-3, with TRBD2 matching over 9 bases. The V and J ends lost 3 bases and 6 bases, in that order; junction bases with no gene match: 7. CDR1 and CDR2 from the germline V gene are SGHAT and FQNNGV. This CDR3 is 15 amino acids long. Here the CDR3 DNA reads TGTGCCAGCAGCTTTAGCGGGAGTGGGGCGGATACGCAGTATTTT. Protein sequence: CASSFSGSGADTQYF.

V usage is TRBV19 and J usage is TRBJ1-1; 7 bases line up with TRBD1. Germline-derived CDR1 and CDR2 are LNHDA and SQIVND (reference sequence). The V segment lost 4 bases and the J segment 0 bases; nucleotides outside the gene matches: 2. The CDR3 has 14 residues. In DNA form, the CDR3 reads TGTGCCAGTAGTACGGGACAGATGAACACTGAAGCTTTCTTT. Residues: CASSTGQMNTEAFF.

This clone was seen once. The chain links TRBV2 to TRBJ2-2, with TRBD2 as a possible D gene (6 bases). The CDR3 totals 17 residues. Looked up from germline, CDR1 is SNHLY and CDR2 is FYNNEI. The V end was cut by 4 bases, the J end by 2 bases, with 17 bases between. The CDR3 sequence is CASSVLALETNTGELFF. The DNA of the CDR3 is TGTGCCAGCAGTGTACTAGCTTTGGAGACAAACACCGGGGAGCTGTTTTTT.

The CDR3 region has the DNA TGTGCCAGTAGTTTTCTAGATATGTTTGGGAATCAGCCCCAGCATTTT. Its protein is CASSFLDMFGNQPQHF. This rearrangement joins TRBV19 to TRBJ1-5; D not certain. The CDR3 sequence is 16 residues long. V shed 5 bases and J shed 4 bases, with 18 bases lying between them. The germline V gene has CDR1 LNHDA and CDR2 SQIVND (reference sequence).

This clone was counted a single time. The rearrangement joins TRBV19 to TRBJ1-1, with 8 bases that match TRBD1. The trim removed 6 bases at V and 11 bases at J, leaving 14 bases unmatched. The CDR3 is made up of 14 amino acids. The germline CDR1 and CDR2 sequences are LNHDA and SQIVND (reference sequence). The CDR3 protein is CASSPDWQGALAFF. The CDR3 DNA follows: TGTGCCAGTAGCCCTGATTGGCAGGGGGCTTTGGCTTTCTTT.

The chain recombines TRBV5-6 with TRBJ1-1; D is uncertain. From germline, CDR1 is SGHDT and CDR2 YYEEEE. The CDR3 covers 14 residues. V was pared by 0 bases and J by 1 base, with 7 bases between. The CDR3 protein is CASSLGARNTEAFF. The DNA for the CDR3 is TGTGCCAGCAGCTTGGGGGCGCGGAACACTGAAGCTTTCTTT. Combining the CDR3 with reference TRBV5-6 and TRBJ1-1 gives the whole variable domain DAGVTQSPTHLIKTRGQQVTLRCSPKSGHDTVSWYQQALGQGPQFIFQYYEEEERQRGNFPDRFSGHQFPNYSSELNVNALLLGDSALYLCASSLGARNTEAFFGQGTRLTVV.

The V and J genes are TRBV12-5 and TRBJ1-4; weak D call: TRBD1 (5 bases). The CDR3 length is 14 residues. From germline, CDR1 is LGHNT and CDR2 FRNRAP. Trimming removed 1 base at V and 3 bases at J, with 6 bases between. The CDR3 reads CASGLGQPNEKLFF. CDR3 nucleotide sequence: TGTGCTAGTGGTTTGGGACAGCCTAATGAAAAACTGTTTTTT.

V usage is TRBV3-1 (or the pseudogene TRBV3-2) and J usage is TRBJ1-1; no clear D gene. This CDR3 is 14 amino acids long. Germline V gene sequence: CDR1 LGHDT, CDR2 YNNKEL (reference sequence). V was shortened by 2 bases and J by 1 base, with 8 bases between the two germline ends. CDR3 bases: TGTGCCAGCAGCCAAATGAGGTCGAACACTGAAGCTTTCTTT. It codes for CASSQMRSNTEAFF.

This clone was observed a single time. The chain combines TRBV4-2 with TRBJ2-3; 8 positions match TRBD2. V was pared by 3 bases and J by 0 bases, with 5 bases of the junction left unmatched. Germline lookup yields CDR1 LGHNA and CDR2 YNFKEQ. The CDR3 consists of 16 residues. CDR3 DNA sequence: TGTGCCAGCAGCCACGGACTAGCAGCTAGCACAGATACGCAGTATTTT. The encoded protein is CASSHGLAASTDTQYF.

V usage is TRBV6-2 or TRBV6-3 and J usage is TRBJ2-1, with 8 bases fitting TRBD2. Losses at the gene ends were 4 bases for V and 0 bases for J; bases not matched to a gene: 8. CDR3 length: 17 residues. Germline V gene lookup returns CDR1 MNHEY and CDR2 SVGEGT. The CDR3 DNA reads TGTGCCAGCAGTTCGACGCTAGCGGGCAGCTCCTACAATGAGCAGTTCTTC. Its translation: CASSSTLAGSSYNEQFF.

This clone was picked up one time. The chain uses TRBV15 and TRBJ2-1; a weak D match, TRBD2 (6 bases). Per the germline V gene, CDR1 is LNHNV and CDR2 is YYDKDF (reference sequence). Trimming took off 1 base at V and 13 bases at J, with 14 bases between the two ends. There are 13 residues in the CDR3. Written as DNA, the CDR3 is TGTGCCACCAGCAGAGTTCCGGGACTCCAACAGTTCTTC. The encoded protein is CATSRVPGLQQFF. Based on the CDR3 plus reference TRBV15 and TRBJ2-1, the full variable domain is DAMVIQNPRYQVTQFGKPVTLSCSQTLNHNVMYWYQQKSSQAPKLLFHYYDKDFNNEADTPDNFQSRRPNTSFCFLDIRSPGLGDTAMYLCATSRVPGLQQFFGPGTRLTVL.

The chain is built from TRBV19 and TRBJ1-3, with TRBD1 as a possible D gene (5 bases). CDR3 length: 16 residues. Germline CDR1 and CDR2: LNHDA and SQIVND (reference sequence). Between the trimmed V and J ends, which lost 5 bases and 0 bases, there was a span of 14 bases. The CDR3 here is CASSVAQGYSGNTIYF. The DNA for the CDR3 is TGTGCCAGTAGTGTCGCGCAGGGATACTCTGGAAACACCATATATTTT.

The CDR3 region has the DNA TGCGCCAGCAGCCTCCTAGGGGAACTTGAAGCTTTCTTT. It encodes CASSLLGELEAFF. The rearrangement links TRBV4-1 to TRBJ1-1; D might be TRBD1 (5 bases). This CDR3 has 13 residues. The germline V gene has CDR1 MGHRA and CDR2 YSYEKL. Trimming cost V 4 bases and J 7 bases, with 13 bases left between them.

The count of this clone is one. The CDR3 protein is CATSDLETSGSREQYV. The CDR3 coding sequence is TGTGCCACCAGTGATTTAGAGACTAGCGGGAGTCGGGAGCAGTACGTC. V is TRBV24-1 and J is TRBJ2-7; 12 bases fit TRBD2. Trimming removed 1 base from V and 7 bases from J; junction bases left unmatched: 7. The CDR3 sequence is 16 residues long. Germline assignment: CDR1 KGHDR and CDR2 SFDVKD.

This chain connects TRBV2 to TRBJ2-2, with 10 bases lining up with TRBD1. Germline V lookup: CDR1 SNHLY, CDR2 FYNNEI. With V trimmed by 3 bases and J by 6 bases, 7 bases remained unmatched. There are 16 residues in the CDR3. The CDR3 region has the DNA TGTGCCAGCAGTGACCGGGACAGGGGTCTCCCCGGGGAGCTGTTTTTT. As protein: CASSDRDRGLPGELFF.

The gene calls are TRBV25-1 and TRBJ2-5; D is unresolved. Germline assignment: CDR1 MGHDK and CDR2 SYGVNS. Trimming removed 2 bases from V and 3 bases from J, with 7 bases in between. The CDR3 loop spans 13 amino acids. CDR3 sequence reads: CASSEAGKETQYF. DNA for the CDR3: TGTGCCAGCAGTGAAGCAGGAAAAGAGACCCAGTACTTC.

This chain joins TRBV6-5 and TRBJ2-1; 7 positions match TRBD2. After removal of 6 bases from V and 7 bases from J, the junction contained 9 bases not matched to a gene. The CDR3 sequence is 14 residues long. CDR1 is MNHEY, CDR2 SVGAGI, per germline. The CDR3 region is CASRRLAPWNEQFF. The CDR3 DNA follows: TGTGCCAGCAGGCGACTAGCCCCTTGGAATGAGCAGTTCTTC.

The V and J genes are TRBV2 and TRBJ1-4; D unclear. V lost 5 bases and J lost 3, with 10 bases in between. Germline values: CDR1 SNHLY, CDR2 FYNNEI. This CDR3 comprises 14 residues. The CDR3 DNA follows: TGTGCCAGCAGTAACCTCGCGTCTAATGAAAAACTGTTTTTT. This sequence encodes CASSNLASNEKLFF.

The CDR3 coding sequence is TGTGCCAGCAGCTTAGGGCCAGATGAGACCCAGTACTTC. It codes for CASSLGPDETQYF. The V gene is TRBV11-3, the J gene TRBJ2-5; D unclear. Per germline, CDR1 SGHNT and CDR2 YENEEA. Trimming pared 1 base from V and 5 bases from J, leaving 8 bases between. This CDR3 comprises 13 residues.

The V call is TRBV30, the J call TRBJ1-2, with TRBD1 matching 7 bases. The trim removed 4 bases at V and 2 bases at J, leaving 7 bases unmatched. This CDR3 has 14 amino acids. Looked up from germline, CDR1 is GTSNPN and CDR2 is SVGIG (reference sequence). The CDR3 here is CAWTLTGNNYGYTF. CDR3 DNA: TGTGCCTGGACACTGACAGGGAACAACTATGGCTACACCTTC.

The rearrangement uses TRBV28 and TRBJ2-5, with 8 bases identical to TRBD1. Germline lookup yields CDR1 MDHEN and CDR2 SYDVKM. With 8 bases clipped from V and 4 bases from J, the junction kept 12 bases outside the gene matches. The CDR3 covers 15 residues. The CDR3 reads CASSSRTGIRETQYF. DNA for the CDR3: TGTGCCAGCTCTTCCCGGACAGGGATTAGAGAGACCCAGTACTTC.

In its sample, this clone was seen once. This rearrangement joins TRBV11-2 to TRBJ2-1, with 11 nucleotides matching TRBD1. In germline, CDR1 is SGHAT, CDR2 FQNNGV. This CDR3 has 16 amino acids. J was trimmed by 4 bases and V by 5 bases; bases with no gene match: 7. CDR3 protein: CASSPRGTGGYNEQFF. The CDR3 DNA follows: TGTGCCAGCAGCCCGAGAGGGACAGGGGGATACAATGAGCAGTTCTTC.